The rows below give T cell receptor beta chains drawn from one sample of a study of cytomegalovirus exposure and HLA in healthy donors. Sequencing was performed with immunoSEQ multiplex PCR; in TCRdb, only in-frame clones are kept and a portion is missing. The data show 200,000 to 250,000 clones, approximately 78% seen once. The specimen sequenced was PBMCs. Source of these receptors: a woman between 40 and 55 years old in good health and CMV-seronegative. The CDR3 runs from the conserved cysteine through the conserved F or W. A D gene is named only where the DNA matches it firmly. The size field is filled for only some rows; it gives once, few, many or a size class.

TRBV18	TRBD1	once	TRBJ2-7	CASSPPGGQGAQQYF	TGTGCCAGCTCACCACCGGGAGGACAGGGGGCGCAGCAGTACTTC
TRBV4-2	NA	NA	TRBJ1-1	CASSPGLITEAFF	TGTGCCAGCAGCCCGGGATTAATCACTGAAGCTTTCTTT
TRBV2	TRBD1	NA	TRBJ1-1	CASRAGQTNTEAFF	TGTGCCAGCAGGGCGGGACAGACAAACACTGAAGCTTTCTTT
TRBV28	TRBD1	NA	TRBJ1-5	CASSLGTGGISNQPQHF	TGTGCCAGCAGTTTAGGGACAGGGGGCATAAGCAATCAGCCCCAGCATTTT
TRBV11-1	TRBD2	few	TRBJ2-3	CASSLGGRRTDTQYF	TGTGCCAGCAGCTTGGGCGGGAGGAGGACAGATACGCAGTATTTT
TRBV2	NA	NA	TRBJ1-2	CASSESGGATNYGYTF	TGTGCCAGCAGTGAATCTGGAGGGGCTACTAACTATGGCTACACCTTC
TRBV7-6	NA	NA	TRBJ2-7	CASSLASDTYYEQYF	TGTGCCAGCAGCTTAGCGTCGGACACCTACTACGAGCAGTACTTC
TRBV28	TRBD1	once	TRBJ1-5	CASSFQQGAMKEHF	TGTGCCAGCAGTTTCCAACAGGGGGCGATGAAAGAGCATTTT
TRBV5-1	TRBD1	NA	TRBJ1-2	CASSLASGQGTGDYGYTF	TGCGCCAGCAGCTTGGCTTCGGGACAGGGGACCGGAGACTATGGCTACACCTTC
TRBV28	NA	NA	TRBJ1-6	CASRTQSSYNSPLHF	TGTGCCAGCAGGACACAGAGCTCCTATAATTCACCCCTCCACTTT
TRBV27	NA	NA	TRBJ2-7	CASSYQAGNSYEQYF	TGTGCCAGCAGTTATCAAGCGGGCAACTCCTACGAGCAGTACTTC
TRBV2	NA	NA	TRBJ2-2	CASSANRVTGELFF	TGTGCCAGCAGTGCCAACAGGGTCACCGGGGAGCTGTTTTTT
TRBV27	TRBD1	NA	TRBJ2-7	CASSLVGQGLPQAYEQYF	TGTGCCAGCAGTTTAGTGGGACAGGGTTTACCACAGGCCTACGAGCAGTACTTC
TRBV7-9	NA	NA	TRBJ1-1	CASMELMNTEAFF	TGTGCCAGCATGGAGCTGATGAACACTGAAGCTTTCTTT
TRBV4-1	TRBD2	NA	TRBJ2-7	CASSFGTSENYEQYF	TGCGCCAGCAGCTTTGGGACTAGCGAGAACTACGAGCAGTACTTC
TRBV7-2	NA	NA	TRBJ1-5	CASSSQGFNQPQHF	TGTGCCAGCAGTTCTCAGGGATTCAATCAGCCCCAGCATTTT
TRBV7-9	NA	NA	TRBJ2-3	CASSLGRVTDTQYF	TGTGCCAGCAGCTTAGGGAGAGTCACAGATACGCAGTATTTT
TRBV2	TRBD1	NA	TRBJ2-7	CASSDRDRFSYEQYF	TGTGCCAGCAGTGATCGGGACAGATTTTCCTACGAGCAGTACTTC
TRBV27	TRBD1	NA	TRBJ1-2	CASSLSYRDRYGYTF	TGTGCCAGCAGTCTCAGCTACCGGGACAGATATGGCTACACCTTC
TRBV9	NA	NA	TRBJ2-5	CASSVDRASGQETQYF	TGTGCCAGCAGCGTCGATAGGGCGAGCGGCCAAGAGACCCAGTACTTC
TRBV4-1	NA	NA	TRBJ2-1	CASSQDRAGGVYNEQFF	TGCGCCAGCAGCCAAGATCGAGCGGGCGGGGTCTACAATGAGCAGTTCTTC
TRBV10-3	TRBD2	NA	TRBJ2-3	CAISETGGSSDTQYF	TGTGCCATCAGTGAGACTGGCGGGAGTTCAGATACGCAGTATTTT
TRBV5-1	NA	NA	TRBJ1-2	CASSPGQNGYTF	TGCGCCAGCAGCCCAGGACAGAATGGCTACACCTTC
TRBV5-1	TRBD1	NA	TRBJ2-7	CASSGTGGRQYF	TGCGCCAGCAGCGGAACAGGGGGCCGGCAGTACTTC
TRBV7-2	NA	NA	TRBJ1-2	CASSLGQGNYGYTF	TGTGCCAGCAGCTTAGGTCAGGGCAACTATGGCTACACCTTC
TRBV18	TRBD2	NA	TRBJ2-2	CASSTGLAGAGELFF	TGTGCCAGCTCAACAGGGTTAGCGGGAGCCGGGGAGCTGTTTTTT
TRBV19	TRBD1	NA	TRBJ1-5	CASSIRQGSNQPQHF	TGTGCCAGTAGTATCAGACAGGGGAGCAATCAGCCCCAGCATTTT
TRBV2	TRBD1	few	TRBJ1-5	CASSGQGSQPQHF	TGTGCCAGCAGTGGACAGGGGAGCCAGCCCCAGCATTTT
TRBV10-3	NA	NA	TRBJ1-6	CAISESRENSPLHF	TGTGCCATCAGTGAGTCCAGGGAAAATTCACCCCTCCACTTT